These 21 T cell receptor beta chains were sequenced from one sample in a study of CD8+CD57+ T cells in acquired aplastic anemia. Profiles of TCR beta VDJ and CDR3 were generated from a genomic DNA template. TCRdb re-called the reads through MiXCR, storing one row per CDR3 protein. The profile shows approximately 200,000 distinct CDR3 sequences, approximately 52% of them singletons. Source material: sorted CD4+, CD8+, or CD8+CD57+ T cells (not recorded which) from PBMCs. The receptors were sampled from a human donor in good health, serving as a control.

This clonotype was counted ten times or more. V usage is TRBV20-1 and J usage is TRBJ2-3; no reliable D call. V was cut by 3 bases and J by 1 base, with 5 bases left in between. The CDR3 totals 12 residues. Germline loops: CDR1 DFQATT, CDR2 SNEGSKA (reference sequence). CDR3 residues: CSASLGTDTQYF. The DNA of the CDR3 is TGCAGTGCTAGTTTGGGCACAGATACGCAGTATTTT.

Remarks on this clonotype: The junction departs from the called germline gene at one end, perhaps through a read error. The rearrangement uses TRBV7-9 and TRBJ2-2; TRBD1 agrees at 9 bases. This CDR3 has 17 amino acids. CDR1 SEHNR and CDR2 FQNEAQ come from the germline V gene (reference sequence). CDR3 coding DNA: TGCGCCAGCAGCAGGGGGGGACAGGGCGCTAACACCGGGGAGCTGTTTTTT. Amino acids: CASSRGGQGANTGELFF.

As for this clonotype: This may stem from a read error, because a much larger clone lies one nucleotide away. The J gene is TRBJ1-4, the V gene TRBV6-1, with a tentative D call TRBD1 (5 bases). CDR1 and CDR2 from the germline V gene are MNHNS and SASEGT. V dropped 2 bases and J dropped 8 bases, with 9 bases sitting between them. The CDR3 has 13 residues. The CDR3 region has the DNA TGTGCCAGCAGTGAATATCGGGGGGAAAAACTGTTTTTT. This translates into CASSEYRGEKLFF.

There are many counts of this clonotype. CDR3 nucleotide sequence: TGCGCCAGCAGCTTACAGGGATCCTACAATGAGCAGTTCTTC. The encoded protein is CASSLQGSYNEQFF. The rearrangement uses TRBV5-1 and TRBJ2-1; TRBD1 is a possible D gene (6 bases). CDR1 is SGHRS and CDR2 is YFSETQ in the germline V gene. V shed 2 bases and J shed 1 base, with 7 bases lying between them. The CDR3 spans 14 residues.

This clonotype has only one observation. The V gene is TRBV7-9, the J gene TRBJ2-7; either TRBD1 or TRBD2 may supply D (5 bases each). The germline V gene encodes CDR1 SEHNR and CDR2 FQNEAQ (reference sequence). Trimming removed 9 bases at V and 6 bases at J, with 18 bases between. The CDR3 spans 13 residues. In DNA, the CDR3 is TGTGCCAGTGGGGACCCAATGTGGCGCGAGCAGTACTTC. It is translated as CASGDPMWREQYF.

The chain couples TRBV7-9 to TRBJ2-7; 8 bases are a match to TRBD2. The ends lost 8 bases at V and 2 bases at J; junction bases unmatched: 11. The germline CDR1 and CDR2 sequences are SEHNR and FQNEAQ (reference sequence). The CDR3 has 15 residues. The CDR3 DNA is TGTGCCAGCTCACCGGCCAGCGGGGGTCCCTACGAGCAGTACTTC. It yields the protein CASSPASGGPYEQYF.

DNA for the CDR3: TGTGCCAGCAGTATTGATAGCGGGGGGGCCAACGTCCTGACTTTC. This encodes CASSIDSGGANVLTF. The V gene is TRBV9, the J gene TRBJ2-6; the match to TRBD2 covers 7 bases. There are 15 residues in the CDR3. The V gene's germline CDR1 is SGDLS and CDR2 YYNGEE. V was clipped by 5 bases and J by 4 bases; unmatched bases: 6.

This clonotype appeared once. V gene TRBV7-8 combines with J gene TRBJ2-1, with 11 bases matching TRBD2. Per the germline V gene, CDR1 is SGHVS and CDR2 is FQNEAQ. J was trimmed by 2 bases and V by 5 bases; bases with no gene match: 5. The CDR3 loop spans 16 amino acids. The CDR3: CASSPKLAGAYNEQFF. DNA of the CDR3: TGTGCCAGCAGCCCGAAACTAGCGGGGGCCTACAATGAGCAGTTCTTC.

The genes are TRBV7-2 and TRBJ1-2; 12 nucleotides match TRBD1. Germline lookup yields CDR1 SGHTA and CDR2 FQGNSA. Germline trimming cut 3 bases from V and 4 bases from J; bases unmatched to any gene: 6. The CDR3 contains 16 residues. The CDR3 loop reads CASSFTGTGGGYGYTF. The CDR3 nucleotides read TGTGCCAGCAGCTTCACCGGGACAGGGGGCGGCTATGGCTACACCTTC.

V and J are TRBV2 and TRBJ1-3; D may be TRBD1 (5 bases). The CDR3 sequence is 13 residues long. Germline V CDR1 and CDR2: SNHLY, FYNNEI. Trimming cost V 7 bases and J 4 bases, with 11 bases left between them. The CDR3 region is CASTGTEGNTIYF. The CDR3 nucleotides read TGTGCCAGCACGGGGACCGAAGGAAACACCATATATTTT.

The V gene is TRBV15, the J gene TRBJ2-7; 11 nucleotides align to TRBD2. The CDR3 contains 17 residues. The germline V gene has CDR1 LNHNV and CDR2 YYDKDF (reference sequence). With V trimmed by 0 bases and J by 5 bases, 9 bases remained unmatched. CDR3 coding DNA: TGTGCCACCAGCAGAGATGGTACTAGCGGGAGATGGGACGAGCAGTACTTC. Translated: CATSRDGTSGRWDEQYF.

The rearrangement joins TRBV29-1 to TRBJ1-1; D perhaps matches TRBD1 (6 bases). The CDR3 is 12 amino acids. In germline, CDR1 is SQVTM, CDR2 ANQGSEA. The CDR3 is CTAQGLGTEAFF. DNA for the CDR3: TGCACCGCCCAGGGGTTGGGAACTGAAGCTTTCTTT.

The chain joins TRBV19 to TRBJ1-1; 7 nucleotides align to TRBD1. V gave up 5 bases and J gave up 0 bases; unmatched junction bases: 12. Germline values: CDR1 LNHDA, CDR2 SQIVND (reference sequence). The CDR3 is made up of 17 amino acids. The CDR3 coding sequence is TGTGCCAGTAGTGCCTCCTCGGGACAGTCGATGAACACTGAAGCTTTCTTT. This translates into CASSASSGQSMNTEAFF.

The table lists this clonotype with a few counts. Germline is not matched at one junction end, which may reflect a read error. The rearrangement links TRBV7-7 to TRBJ2-7; TRBD1 agrees at 8 bases. This CDR3 comprises 14 residues. From germline, CDR1 is SSHAT and CDR2 FNYEAQ (reference sequence). The CDR3 spells CASSLGQGHYEQYF. The CDR3 nucleotides are TGTGCTAGCAGCTTAGGACAGGGTCACTACGAGCAGTACTTC.

J is TRBJ2-1 and V is TRBV29-1; unclear D gene. Trimming took 4 bases from V and 9 from J, leaving 10 bases between them. Germline-derived CDR1 and CDR2 are SQVTM and ANQGSEA. CDR3 length equals 11 residues. The CDR3 here is CSVARAGEQFF. The DNA for the CDR3 is TGCAGCGTTGCGCGAGCAGGTGAGCAGTTCTTC.

This clonotype occurred many times. The chain combines TRBV9 with TRBJ2-7, with 7 bases identical to TRBD1. Per germline, CDR1 SGDLS and CDR2 YYNGEE. V gave up 1 base and J gave up 6 bases; unmatched junction bases: 7. This CDR3 region has 14 residues. CDR3 nucleotides: TGTGCCAGCAGCGTAACCGGGACAGAACGCGAGCAGTACTTC. Translated: CASSVTGTEREQYF.

A note on this clonotype: The conserved phenylalanine or tryptophan normally closing the CDR3 is absent here, so this likely arose from a read error. V and J are TRBV20-1 and TRBJ1-5; no clear D gene. The germline CDR1 and CDR2 sequences are DFQATT and SNEGSKA (reference sequence). The CDR3 length is 15 residues. The ends were cut back, 7 bases at V and 3 bases at J, with 19 bases in the middle. The CDR3 protein is CSVNPSGTFNQPQHS. CDR3 DNA: TGCAGTGTTAACCCCAGTGGCACCTTCAATCAGCCCCAGCATTCT.

This rearrangement joins TRBV20-1 to TRBJ2-7; 9 bases fit TRBD1. Matching the DNA end better, TRBJ2-5 makes the J call doubtful. The CDR3 spans 13 residues. Germline V gene data show CDR1 as DFQATT and CDR2 as SNEGSKA (reference sequence). The CDR3 DNA reads TGCAGTGCGTCGGGACAGGGCAAAGAGACCCAGTACTTC. Translating gives CSASGQGKETQYF.

The count of this clonotype is one. The chain couples TRBV10-3 to TRBJ2-1, with TRBD2 identical over 8 bases. The CDR3 totals 16 residues. The germline V gene has CDR1 ENHRY and CDR2 SYGVKD. The V gene end was trimmed by 11 bases and the J gene end by 6 bases; junction bases not matched to a gene: 18. The CDR3 DNA follows: TGTGCCTCCCGAGGGCGGGAGGTGTTCGGGAGCAATGAGCAGTTCTTC. Its protein product is CASRGREVFGSNEQFF.

The V and J genes are TRBV2 and TRBJ2-4; tentative D call: TRBD2 (7 bases). The V and J ends lost 4 bases and 0 bases respectively, with 10 bases between them. CDR1 is SNHLY, CDR2 FYNNEI, per germline. This CDR3 comprises 15 residues. CDR3 loop: CASSVGGAAKNIQYF. CDR3 in DNA: TGTGCCAGCAGTGTAGGGGGGGCAGCCAAAAACATTCAGTACTTC. Supplemented by reference TRBV2 and TRBJ2-4, the full variable domain reads EPEVTQTPSHQVTQMGQEVILRCVPISNHLYFYWYRQILGQKVEFLVSFYNNEISEKSEIFDDQFSVERPDGSNFTLKIRSTKLEDSAMYFCASSVGGAAKNIQYFGAGTRLSVL.

The chain couples TRBV5-5 to TRBJ2-7; 10 positions match TRBD1. The CDR3 runs to 16 residues. Trimming cost V 4 bases and J 4 bases; bases outside gene matches: 11. Germline V gene sequence: CDR1 SGHKS, CDR2 YYEKEE (reference sequence). The CDR3 sequence: CASSPWPTGGAYEQYF. The CDR3 DNA follows: TGTGCCAGCAGCCCGTGGCCGACAGGGGGCGCTTACGAGCAGTACTTC.